These 17 T cell receptor beta chains were all obtained from the same sample, sequenced in a study of CD8 T cells in ankylosing spondylitis. TCRdb ran MiXCR on the 5' RACE reads and lists one entry per CDR3 protein. The sample holds more than 150,000 distinct CDR3 sequences; approximately 10% are singletons and the top ten take about 28%. Sequencing was carried out using blood, either unsorted or a sorted T cell fraction (not recorded which). These receptors were obtained from a male donor with ankylosing spondylitis or in good health (not recorded which).

This clonotype was seen repeatedly, ten times or more. This chain uses TRBV6-1 with TRBJ2-7, with D possibly matching TRBD1 (6 bases). The CDR3 is made up of 14 amino acids. Trimming left V 10 bases short and J 0 bases short, with 16 bases between. Germline loops: CDR1 MNHNS, CDR2 SASEGT. CDR3 nucleotide sequence: TGTGCCAAGGAATCAATGGGACACTCCTACGAGCAGTACTTC. This translates into CAKESMGHSYEQYF.

This clonotype was seen repeatedly, ten times or more. The chain carries TRBV7-8 and TRBJ2-7; D is possibly TRBD2 (6 bases). Deletions cut 1 base from V and 1 base from J, with 14 bases between. Germline loops: CDR1 SGHVS, CDR2 FQNEAQ. The CDR3 covers 16 residues. The CDR3 sequence is CASSLVGGTYSYEQYF. For the CDR3, the DNA is TGTGCCAGCAGCTTAGTTGGGGGGACCTATTCCTACGAGCAGTACTTC.

The rearrangement links TRBV6-5 to TRBJ2-2; 8 bases are shared with TRBD1. The CDR3 sequence is 17 residues long. V dropped 2 bases and J dropped 4; count of bases not matched to a gene: 9. The germline V gene has CDR1 MNHEY and CDR2 SVGAGI. CDR3 sequence: CASSYRRQGFSTGELFF. The CDR3 DNA follows: TGTGCCAGCAGTTACCGAAGACAGGGGTTTAGCACCGGGGAGCTGTTTTTT.

This clonotype showed up many times. The rearrangement uses TRBV10-3 and TRBJ2-7, with D perhaps matching TRBD2 (6 bases). CDR1 ENHRY and CDR2 SYGVKD come from the germline V gene. The V gene lost 7 bases and the J gene lost 0 bases, with 13 bases spanning the gap. The CDR3 has 14 amino acids. The CDR3: CAIKGGLSSYEQYF. In DNA, the CDR3 is TGTGCCATCAAGGGAGGTCTGAGCTCCTACGAGCAGTACTTC.

This clonotype was seen repeatedly, ten times or more. This rearrangement joins TRBV5-5 to TRBJ2-1, with D perhaps TRBD1 (6 bases). V lost 4 bases, J lost 4 bases, and 15 bases lay in between. This CDR3 comprises 15 residues. CDR1 is SGHKS and CDR2 is YYEKEE in the germline V gene (reference sequence). CDR3 DNA sequence: TGTGCCAGCAGCCGCCCGGGACAAACTTACAATGAGCAGTTCTTC. As protein: CASSRPGQTYNEQFF.

This clonotype was detected ten times or more. This sequence joins TRBV20-1 and TRBJ1-4; TRBD1 matches at 8 bases. V shed 6 bases and J 0 bases; nucleotides not matched to a gene: 9. The CDR3 extends over 16 amino acids. Germline CDR1 DFQATT, CDR2 SNEGSKA (reference sequence). CDR3 protein: CSASDREAATNEKLFF. CDR3 DNA: TGCAGTGCCTCGGACAGGGAAGCTGCAACTAATGAAAAACTGTTTTTT.

This clonotype was recorded at least ten times. This chain links TRBV9 with TRBJ2-2; D might be TRBD2 (6 bases). The CDR3 sequence is 15 residues long. V was pared by 0 bases and J by 4 bases, with 10 bases between. CDR1 and CDR2 (germline): SGDLS, YYNGEE. CDR3 protein: CASSVEVSGTGELFF. CDR3 coding DNA: TGTGCCAGCAGCGTAGAGGTTAGCGGCACCGGGGAGCTGTTTTTT.

V gene TRBV30 combines with J gene TRBJ2-2; D remains ambiguous. V was trimmed by 3 bases and J by 5 bases, leaving 13 bases between them. The CDR3 extends over 14 amino acids. CDR1 and CDR2 (germline): GTSNPN, SVGIG (reference sequence). CDR3 region: CAWSPPSLTGELFF. The CDR3 DNA sequence: TGTGCCTGGAGCCCCCCGAGCCTGACCGGGGAGCTGTTTTTT.

This clonotype came up a few times. This sequence joins TRBV10-1 and TRBJ2-1; 10 nucleotides align to TRBD2. Germline V gene data show CDR1 as WNHNN and CDR2 as SYGVQD (reference sequence). V lost 5 bases to trimming and J lost 5 bases; unmatched junction nucleotides: 3. The CDR3 totals 14 residues. CDR3 sequence: CASSISGRHNEQFF. The CDR3 DNA reads TGCGCCAGCAGTATTAGCGGGAGGCACAATGAGCAGTTCTTC.

This clonotype was seen ten or more times. The rearrangement uses TRBV12-3 or TRBV12-4 and TRBJ2-7; tentatively, D is TRBD2 (6 bases). V lost 2 bases to trimming and J lost 1 base, with 9 bases between them. CDR3 length equals 14 residues. CDR3 sequence: CASSLNRGSYEQYF. The DNA of the CDR3 is TGTGCCAGCAGTTTAAATCGGGGGTCCTACGAGCAGTACTTC.

V is TRBV7-9 and J is TRBJ2-3; TRBD2 matches 14 bases. The CDR3 sequence is 16 residues long. CDR1 is SEHNR and CDR2 is FQNEAQ in the germline V gene (reference sequence). V lost 5 bases and J lost 3; bases outside the gene matches: 4. CDR3 loop: CASSTGTSGRTDTQYF. The CDR3 DNA follows: TGTGCCAGCAGCACCGGGACTAGCGGGAGAACAGATACGCAGTATTTT.

The chain links TRBV7-6 to TRBJ2-2; TRBD1 matches 7 bases. Trimming at V came to 5 bases and at J to 6 bases, leaving 3 bases not matched to a gene. Looked up from germline, CDR1 is SGHVS and CDR2 is FNYEAQ. CDR3 length equals 13 residues. CDR3 region: CASSRTGPGELFF. The DNA of the CDR3 is TGTGCCAGCAGCCGGACAGGCCCCGGGGAGCTGTTTTTT.

This clonotype was counted ten times or more. The chain combines TRBV9 with TRBJ2-2; no clear D gene. V was clipped by 0 bases and J by 2 bases, with 11 bases between them. The CDR3 covers 16 residues. Germline CDR1 SGDLS, CDR2 YYNGEE. DNA of the CDR3: TGTGCCAGCAGCGTAGGCGGTGTGGCTAACACCGGGGAGCTGTTTTTT. Translating it yields CASSVGGVANTGELFF.

Remarks on this clonotype: The junction shows a germline mismatch at one end, possibly a read error. The chain carries TRBV4-2 and TRBJ2-5, with a tentative D call TRBD1 (6 bases). The CDR3 is 15 residues long. In germline, CDR1 is LGHNA, CDR2 YNFKEQ. The CDR3 here is CAISPGLRGGETQYF. The CDR3 nucleotides read TGTGCCATCAGCCCTGGGCTCAGGGGTGGAGAGACCCAGTACTTC.

This clonotype appeared many times. The chain couples TRBV11-2 to TRBJ2-5; D not certain. The CDR3 sequence is 13 residues long. From germline, CDR1 is SGHAT and CDR2 FQNNGV. Trimming took off 2 bases at V and 5 bases at J, with 9 bases between the two ends. The CDR3 reads CASSLNSVETQYF. The CDR3 region has the DNA TGTGCCAGCAGCTTAAACTCGGTGGAGACCCAGTACTTC.

Ten or more counts support this clonotype. V and J are TRBV12-3 or TRBV12-4 and TRBJ1-1, with 7 bases identical to TRBD1. CDR3 length equals 14 residues. Losses at the gene ends were 6 bases for V and 1 base for J; bases not matched to a gene: 5. The DNA for the CDR3 is TGTGCCAGCAGACCTGGGACAGCGAACACTGAAGCTTTCTTT. This sequence encodes CASRPGTANTEAFF.

This clonotype occurred many times. CDR3 coding DNA: TGTGCCACCAGTGATCGGAAAGGGGGCTCCTACAATGAGCAGTTCTTC. Protein sequence: CATSDRKGGSYNEQFF. The V call is TRBV24-1, the J call TRBJ2-1, with D tentatively TRBD1 (6 bases). The CDR3 is 16 residues long. The V end was cut by 3 bases, the J end by 0 bases, with 11 bases between. Germline lookup yields CDR1 KGHDR and CDR2 SFDVKD.